These 18 T cell receptor beta chains were sequenced from one sample in a study of cytomegalovirus exposure and HLA in healthy donors. 13 Jbeta primers and 60 Vbeta primers were used for the PCR. Assay used: immunoSEQ multiplex PCR; TCRdb lists only in-frame clones, some missing. The sample shows roughly 130,000 clones, 74% of them seen only once. Material: PBMCs. The receptors were gathered from a woman aged 45 to 65 in good health and CMV-seropositive.

J is TRBJ2-2 and V is TRBV30; 10 nucleotides match TRBD1. This CDR3 has 14 residues. Germline V lookup: CDR1 GTSNPN, CDR2 SVGIG (reference sequence). Unmatched junction bases numbered 7, after V lost 8 bases and J lost 4 bases. Here the CDR3 reads CAGKGTGATGELFF. The CDR3 DNA reads TGTGCCGGAAAGGGGACAGGGGCCACCGGGGAGCTGTTTTTT. Looking up the rest from reference TRBV30 and TRBJ2-2 gives the full variable domain: SQTIHQWPATLVQPVGSPLSLECTVEGTSNPNLYWYRQAAGRGLQLLFYSVGIGQISSEVPQNLSASRPQDRQFILSSKKLLLSDSGFYLCAGKGTGATGELFFGEGSRLTVL.

V is TRBV7-9 and J is TRBJ1-1; possibly TRBD1 for D (5 bases). Germline lookup yields CDR1 SEHNR and CDR2 FQNEAQ (reference sequence). Trimming removed 5 bases at V and 6 bases at J, with 13 bases between. This CDR3 has 13 amino acids. The CDR3: CASSPRPGAEAFF. CDR3 sequence (DNA): TGTGCCAGCAGCCCCCGGCCGGGGGCTGAAGCTTTCTTT.

This chain uses TRBV2 with TRBJ1-2; D possibly corresponds to TRBD1 (5 bases). CDR1 and CDR2 from the germline V gene are SNHLY and FYNNEI. The CDR3 covers 9 residues. This chain's CDR3 is CAIGGGYTF. The CDR3 DNA is TGTGCTATCGGGGGTGGCTACACCTTC.

This clone was seen only a few times. This sequence joins TRBV2 and TRBJ2-5; perhaps TRBD1 as D (5 bases). The CDR3 totals 13 residues. Germline V gene data show CDR1 as SNHLY and CDR2 as FYNNEI. Deletions cut 8 bases from V and 5 bases from J, with 15 bases between. Written as DNA, the CDR3 is TGTGCCAGCTCCGACAGAACCGAGGAGACCCAGTACTTC. Encoded protein: CASSDRTEETQYF.

The J gene is TRBJ2-7, the V gene TRBV7-6, with 7 bases identical to TRBD1. The CDR3 has 16 residues. Trimming at V came to 1 base and at J to 1 base, leaving 7 bases not matched to a gene. Germline V lookup: CDR1 SGHVS, CDR2 FNYEAQ. CDR3 loop: CASSLETGWKSYEQYF. The CDR3 DNA follows: TGTGCCAGCAGCTTAGAGACAGGGTGGAAGTCCTACGAGCAGTACTTC.

The chain combines TRBV10-3 with TRBJ2-2, with D possibly matching TRBD1 (6 bases). The CDR3 covers 15 residues. The germline V gene has CDR1 ENHRY and CDR2 SYGVKD. Trimming pared 5 bases from V and 5 bases from J, leaving 15 bases between. Here the CDR3 reads CAISRTGRRTGELFF. Written as DNA, the CDR3 is TGTGCCATCAGTCGTACAGGGAGAAGGACCGGGGAGCTGTTTTTT.

This chain connects TRBV4-2 to TRBJ2-7, with D maybe TRBD2 (6 bases). This CDR3 comprises 19 residues. Trimming cost V 1 base and J 0 bases, with 22 bases left between them. Germline V gene lookup returns CDR1 LGHNA and CDR2 YNFKEQ. For the CDR3, the DNA is TGTGCCAGCAGCCAAGCGTTCTGGACCTCGTCGGGAGACTCCTACGAGCAGTACTTC. Its translation: CASSQAFWTSSGDSYEQYF.

The chain links TRBV12-5 to TRBJ2-5; a weak D match, TRBD1 (5 bases). The CDR3 totals 16 residues. The germline CDR1 and CDR2 sequences are LGHNT and FRNRAP. V lost 6 bases and J lost 5, with 22 bases in between. The CDR3, as DNA: TGTGCTAGTGGCGGAGCTCAGGGAACCCCCGGGGAGACCCAGTACTTC. Translated, it gives CASGGAQGTPGETQYF.

This clone has just one count. The chain uses TRBV25-1 and TRBJ1-1; 9 positions match TRBD1. CDR1 and CDR2 from the germline V gene are MGHDK and SYGVNS. The CDR3 is 13 amino acids. V lost 5 bases, J lost 6 bases, and 4 bases stayed unmatched. The chain's CDR3 is CASSQQGAAEAFF. The DNA of the CDR3 is TGTGCCAGCAGTCAACAGGGGGCCGCTGAAGCTTTCTTT.

The V and J genes are TRBV29-1 and TRBJ2-2; 8 nucleotides align to TRBD2. Germline lookup yields CDR1 SQVTM and CDR2 ANQGSEA. The CDR3 spans 13 residues. With 6 bases clipped from V and 5 bases from J, the junction kept 5 bases outside the gene matches. CDR3 sequence reads: CSVRTSPTGELFF. In DNA, the CDR3 is TGCAGCGTGAGGACTAGCCCAACCGGGGAGCTGTTTTTT.

The V gene is TRBV30, the J gene TRBJ2-5; TRBD1 matches 7 bases. The J call may be faulty, since TRBJ2-7 better matches the DNA end. Germline CDR1 is GTSNPN and CDR2 is SVGIG (reference sequence). CDR3 length: 16 residues. CDR3 protein: CAWSVGMGRGRYEQYF. Written as DNA, the CDR3 is TGTGCCTGGAGTGTTGGTATGGGCAGGGGGAGATACGAGCAGTACTTC.

Notes on this clone: Relative to the germline gene, one junction end is altered; a read error may explain this. The rearrangement uses TRBV2 and TRBJ1-2; TRBD1 agrees at 7 bases. Per the germline V gene, CDR1 is SNHLY and CDR2 is FYNNEI. CDR3 length: 15 amino acids. The CDR3 nucleotides read TGTGCCAGCAGCGCGGACAGGCGGATTAACTATGGCTACCCCTTC. Translating gives CASSADRRINYGYPF.

V is TRBV29-1 and J is TRBJ1-2; 9 positions match TRBD1. Germline loops: CDR1 SQVTM, CDR2 ANQGSEA. The J segment lost 8 bases and the V segment lost 7 bases, leaving 8 bases of the junction unmatched. The CDR3 covers 12 residues. The CDR3 region has the DNA TGCAGCGCTTTACAGGGGGCAGGAGGCTACACCTTC. Translation: CSALQGAGGYTF.

This sequence joins TRBV30 and TRBJ1-2, with 9 bases that match TRBD1. The V and J ends lost 8 bases and 11 bases, in that order; junction bases with no gene match: 9. The CDR3 runs 11 residues. Germline V gene lookup returns CDR1 GTSNPN and CDR2 SVGIG (reference sequence). The CDR3 bases are TGTGCCCGAGGCCAGGGACAGGGATACACCTTC. Translated, it gives CARGQGQGYTF.

This clone is a singleton in its sample. J is TRBJ1-5 and V is TRBV5-4; 7 bases agree with TRBD1. The germline V gene has CDR1 SGHNT and CDR2 YYREEE (reference sequence). The CDR3 contains 17 residues. Trimming at V came to 2 bases and at J to 0 bases, leaving 8 bases not matched to a gene. The CDR3 sequence: CASSFKGASYSNQPQHF. In DNA, the CDR3 is TGTGCCAGCAGCTTTAAGGGGGCCTCCTATAGCAATCAGCCCCAGCATTTT.

This clone was seen a handful of times. This rearrangement joins TRBV29-1 to TRBJ2-2, with D perhaps TRBD1 (5 bases). Deletions cut 2 bases from V and 4 bases from J, with 11 bases between. Looked up from germline, CDR1 is SQVTM and CDR2 is ANQGSEA. The CDR3 covers 14 residues. The CDR3 sequence is CSVETRAATGELFF. The CDR3 region has the DNA TGCAGCGTTGAAACCAGGGCGGCCACCGGGGAGCTGTTTTTT.

In this sample, this clone turned up once. J is TRBJ2-5 and V is TRBV30, with D possibly being TRBD2 (6 bases). Deletions cut 1 base from V and 1 base from J, with 7 bases between. The CDR3 is 13 amino acids. CDR1 is GTSNPN and CDR2 is SVGIG in the germline V gene (reference sequence). DNA of the CDR3: TGTGCCTGGAGTGGGGGACTCCAAGAGACCCAGTACTTC. It specifies CAWSGGLQETQYF.

The chain has TRBV19 and TRBJ2-7; TRBD2 aligns across 10 bases. The germline V gene has CDR1 LNHDA and CDR2 SQIVND (reference sequence). The CDR3 has 15 amino acids. V lost 3 bases to trimming and J lost 2 bases; unmatched junction nucleotides: 4. The CDR3 region is CASSILAGGAYEQYF. The DNA of the CDR3 is TGTGCCAGTAGTATTTTAGCGGGGGGCGCCTACGAGCAGTACTTC.